This entry concerns a single T cell receptor beta chain. Its antigen is unidentified. Extraction yielded at least 6 micrograms of total RNA per sample. These data belong to a study of blood T cells in healthy people across ages. Findings and caveats of the study: Diversity of TCR beta correlated strongly with naive T cell percentage. Higher diversity, along with more naive CD4+ cells, distinguished long-lived donors from aged donors.

Through a sample-barcoded 5' primer and a J-beta primer mix, a second PCR was run for roughly 7 to 11 cycles. TCRdb redid the calling of the 5' RACE reads with MiXCR, one entry per CDR3 protein. The sample records hundreds of thousands of distinct CDR3 sequences, 40% to 50% being singletons. Trimming left V 3 bases short and J 4 bases short, with 25 bases between. This CDR3 is built from 19 residues. CDR1 and CDR2 from the germline V gene are LGHNT and FRNRAP. The receptor's source is a man in his fifties or sixties in good health. The gene calls are TRBV12-5 and TRBJ2-1; perhaps TRBD2 as D (5 bases). What was sequenced was blood. CDR3 region: CASGFSPNRELEGYNEQFF. The CDR3 region has the DNA TGTGCTAGTGGTTTTTCTCCGAACAGAGAGTTAGAGGGTTACAATGAGCAGTTCTTC.